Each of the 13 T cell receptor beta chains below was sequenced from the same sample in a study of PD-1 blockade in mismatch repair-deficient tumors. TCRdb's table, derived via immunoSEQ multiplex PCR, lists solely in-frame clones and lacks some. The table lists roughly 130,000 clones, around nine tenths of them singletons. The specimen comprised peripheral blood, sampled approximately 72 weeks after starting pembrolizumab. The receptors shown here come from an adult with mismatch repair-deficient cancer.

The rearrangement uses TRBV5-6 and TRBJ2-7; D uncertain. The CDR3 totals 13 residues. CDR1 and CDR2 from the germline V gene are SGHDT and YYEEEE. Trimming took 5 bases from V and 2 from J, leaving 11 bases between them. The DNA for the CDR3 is TGTGCCAGCAGATTAGGGAACACCTACGAGCAGTACTTC. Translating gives CASRLGNTYEQYF.

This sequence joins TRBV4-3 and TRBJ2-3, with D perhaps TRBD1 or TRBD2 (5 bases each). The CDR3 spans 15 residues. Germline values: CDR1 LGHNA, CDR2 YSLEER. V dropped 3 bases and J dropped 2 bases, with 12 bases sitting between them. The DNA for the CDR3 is TGCGCCAGCAGCCATAGGGGACCATCCACAGATACGCAGTATTTT. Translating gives CASSHRGPSTDTQYF.

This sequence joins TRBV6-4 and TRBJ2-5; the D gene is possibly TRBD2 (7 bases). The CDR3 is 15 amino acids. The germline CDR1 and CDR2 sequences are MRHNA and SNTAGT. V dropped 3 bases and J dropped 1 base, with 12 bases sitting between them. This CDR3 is CASSEKGGTQETQYF. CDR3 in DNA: TGTGCCAGCAGTGAGAAGGGGGGGACCCAAGAGACCCAGTACTTC.

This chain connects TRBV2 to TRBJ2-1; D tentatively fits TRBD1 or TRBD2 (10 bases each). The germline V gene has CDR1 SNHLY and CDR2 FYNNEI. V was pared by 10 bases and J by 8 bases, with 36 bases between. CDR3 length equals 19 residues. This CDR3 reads CATRGQGNEASGRLDEQFF. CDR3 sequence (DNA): TGTGCCACCCGGGGACAGGGGAACGAGGCTAGCGGGAGATTGGATGAGCAGTTCTTC.

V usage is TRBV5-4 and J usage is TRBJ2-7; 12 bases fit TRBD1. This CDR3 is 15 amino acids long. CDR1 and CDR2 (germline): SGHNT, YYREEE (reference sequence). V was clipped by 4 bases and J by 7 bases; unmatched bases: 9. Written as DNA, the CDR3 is TGTGCCAGCAGCACAGGGACAGGGGGCTGGAAAGAGCAGTACTTC. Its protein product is CASSTGTGGWKEQYF.

The CDR3 spells CASSQVGGRGARETQYF. The CDR3 nucleotides are TGCGCCAGCAGCCAAGTTGGAGGGAGAGGTGCCAGGGAGACCCAGTACTTC. The chain carries TRBV4-1 and TRBJ2-5; D is possibly TRBD2 (6 bases). Between the trimmed V and J ends, which lost 1 base and 5 bases, there was a span of 20 bases. The germline gives CDR1 MGHRA, CDR2 YSYEKL. This CDR3 spans 17 amino acids.

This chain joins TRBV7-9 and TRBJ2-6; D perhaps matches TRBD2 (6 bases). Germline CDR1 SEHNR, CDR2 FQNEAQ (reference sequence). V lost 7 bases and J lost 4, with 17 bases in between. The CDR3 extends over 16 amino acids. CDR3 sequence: CASTKSLASGANVLTF. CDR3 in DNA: TGTGCCAGCACCAAATCTCTAGCGTCAGGGGCCAACGTCCTGACTTTC.

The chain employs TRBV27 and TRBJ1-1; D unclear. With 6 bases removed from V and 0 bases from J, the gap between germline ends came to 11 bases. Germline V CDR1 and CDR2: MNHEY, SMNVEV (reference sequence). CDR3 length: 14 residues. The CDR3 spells CASSGRRMNTEAFF. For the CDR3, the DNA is TGTGCCAGCAGCGGGAGGCGGATGAACACTGAAGCTTTCTTT.

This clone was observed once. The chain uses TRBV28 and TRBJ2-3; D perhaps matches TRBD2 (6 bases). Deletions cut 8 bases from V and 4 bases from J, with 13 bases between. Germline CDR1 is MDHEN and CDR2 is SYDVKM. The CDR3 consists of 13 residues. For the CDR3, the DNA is TGTGCCAGCTTTAGCAGGGAGGCAGATACGCAGTATTTT. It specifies CASFSREADTQYF.

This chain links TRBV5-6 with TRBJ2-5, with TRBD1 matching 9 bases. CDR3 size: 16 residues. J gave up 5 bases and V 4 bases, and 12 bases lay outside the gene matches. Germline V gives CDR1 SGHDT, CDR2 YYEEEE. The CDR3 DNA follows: TGTGCCAGCAGCCCAGTACGGGACAGGGACCGCGAGACCCAGTACTTC. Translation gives CASSPVRDRDRETQYF.

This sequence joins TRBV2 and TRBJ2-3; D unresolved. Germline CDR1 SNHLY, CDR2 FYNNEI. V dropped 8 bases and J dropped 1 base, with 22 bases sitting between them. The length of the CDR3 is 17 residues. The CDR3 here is CASFGNPGQERTDTQYF. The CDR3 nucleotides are TGTGCCAGCTTTGGGAACCCGGGTCAAGAACGCACAGATACGCAGTATTTT.

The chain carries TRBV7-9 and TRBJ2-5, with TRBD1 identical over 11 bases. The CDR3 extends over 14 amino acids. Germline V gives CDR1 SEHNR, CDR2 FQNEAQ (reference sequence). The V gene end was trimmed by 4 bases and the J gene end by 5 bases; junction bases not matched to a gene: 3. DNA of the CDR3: TGTGCCAGCAGCTACGGGACAGGGGGGGAGACCCAGTACTTC. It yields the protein CASSYGTGGETQYF.

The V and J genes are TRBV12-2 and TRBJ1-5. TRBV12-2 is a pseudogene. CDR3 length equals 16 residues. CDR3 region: CASRLVLEDGNQPQHF. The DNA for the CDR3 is TGTGCAAGTCGCTTAGTTCTTGAGGACGGAAATCAGCCCCAGCATTTT.